The clone carrying this T cell receptor (beta chain) was found many times. The length of the CDR3 is 16 residues. The V and J ends lost 0 bases and 2 bases respectively, with 12 bases between them. The germline CDR1 and CDR2 sequences are SGHDT and YYEEEE. These data are taken from a study of early T cells in non-severe SARS-CoV-2 infection. Study as a whole: Unsorted whole blood bulk RNA was sequenced, with unpaired chains.

Individual cDNA molecules were tagged with unique molecular identifiers. TCRdb analysed the 5' RACE reads with MiXCR anew, one entry per CDR3 protein. The sample shows approximately 48,000 distinct CDR3 sequences, around 6.5% of them seen only once. Sequencing was performed on whole blood, taken at baseline. The chain uses TRBV5-6 and TRBJ2-1, with unresolved D. The TCR was taken from an adult who was a healthcare worker with PCR-confirmed SARS-CoV-2 infection or an uninfected control (not recorded which). The CDR3 bases are TGTGCCAGCAGCTTGGTTGCCATTCACACCTACAATGAGCAGTTCTTC. Protein: CASSLVAIHTYNEQFF.